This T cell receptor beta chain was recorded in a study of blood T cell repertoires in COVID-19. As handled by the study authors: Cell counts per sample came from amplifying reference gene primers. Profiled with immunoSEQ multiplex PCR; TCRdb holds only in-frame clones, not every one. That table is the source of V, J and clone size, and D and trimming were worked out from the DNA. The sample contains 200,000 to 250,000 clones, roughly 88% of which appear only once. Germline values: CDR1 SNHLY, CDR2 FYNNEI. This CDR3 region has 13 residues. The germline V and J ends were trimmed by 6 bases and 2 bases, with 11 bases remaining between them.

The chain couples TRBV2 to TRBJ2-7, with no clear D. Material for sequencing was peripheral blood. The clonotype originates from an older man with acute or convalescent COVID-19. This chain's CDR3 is CASSRQLTYEQYF. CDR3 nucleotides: TGTGCCAGCAGCAGACAATTAACCTACGAGCAGTACTTC. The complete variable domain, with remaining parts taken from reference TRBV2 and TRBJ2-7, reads EPEVTQTPSHQVTQMGQEVILRCVPISNHLYFYWYRQILGQKVEFLVSFYNNEISEKSEIFDDQFSVERPDGSNFTLKIRSTKLEDSAMYFCASSRQLTYEQYFGPGTRLTVT.